This T cell receptor (beta chain) originates from a study of shared clonotypes between healthy human individuals. There are 14 residues in the CDR3. Germline CDR1 reads SNHLY; CDR2 reads FYNNEI. V lost 3 bases, J lost 4 bases, and 10 bases lay in between. TCRdb keeps only in-frame clones here, not all; method: immunoSEQ multiplex PCR. The table lists millions of clones, over 85% of them singletons. Positive CCR7 selection of CD45RO-negative cells yielded the naive CD8 cells, and terminally differentiated effector memory CD45RA+ cells were excluded. With respect to this clone: In the same sample, other DNA sequences code for this CDR3.

The source of this sequence is a man between 18 and 35 years old in good health. Sequenced input: naive CD8+ T cells sorted from blood. This chain links TRBV2 with TRBJ1-5; a possible D gene is TRBD1 (6 bases). The CDR3 coding sequence is TGTGCCAGCAGTGATGGGCAGGGGAATCAGCCCCAGCATTTT. Amino acids: CASSDGQGNQPQHF.